This entry lists 19 T cell receptor beta chains sequenced from one sample in a study of neoadjuvant anti-PD-1 for oral cavity cancer. Sequencing was performed with immunoSEQ multiplex PCR; in TCRdb, only in-frame clones are kept and a portion is missing. Of nearly 15,000 clones listed, roughly 34% are singletons. Time point given: after neoadjuvant nivolumab, at surgical resection. The sample in question was tumor tissue, obtained after nivolumab (anti-PD-1) treatment. All receptors come from a person aged 35-79 years with oral cavity squamous cell carcinoma.

This clone was seen repeatedly, ten times or more. The V call is TRBV28, the J call TRBJ2-4; 10 bases agree with TRBD1. CDR1 and CDR2 from the germline V gene are MDHEN and SYDVKM. Losses at the gene ends were 5 bases for V and 5 bases for J; bases not matched to a gene: 6. The CDR3 runs to 15 residues. CDR3 nucleotide sequence: TGTGCCAGCAGTCCCTGGGGGACAGGGGAAAACATTCAGTACTTC. Translated, it gives CASSPWGTGENIQYF.

This sequence joins TRBV4-1 and TRBJ1-2, with no clear D. There are 15 residues in the CDR3. Germline V gene sequence: CDR1 MGHRA, CDR2 YSYEKL. The V and J ends lost 1 base and 3 bases respectively, with 12 bases between them. CDR3 bases: TGCGCCAGCAGCCAAGCGGGCAGGCCCGACTATGGCTACACCTTC. It translates to CASSQAGRPDYGYTF.

This clone was observed a few times. The J gene is TRBJ2-2, the V gene TRBV5-6; D is unclear. This CDR3 comprises 11 residues. Germline values: CDR1 SGHDT, CDR2 YYEEEE. V was cut by 2 bases and J by 4 bases, with 0 bases left in between. Written as DNA, the CDR3 is TGTGCCAGCAGCTTCACCGGGGAGCTGTTTTTT. Translating gives CASSFTGELFF.

J is TRBJ2-3 and V is TRBV28, with no clear D. V was pared by 3 bases and J by 6 bases, with 13 bases between. CDR1 is MDHEN and CDR2 is SYDVKM in the germline V gene. This CDR3 has 14 amino acids. CDR3 region: CASSFQSAVDTQYF. The CDR3 region has the DNA TGTGCCAGCAGTTTCCAAAGTGCGGTGGATACGCAGTATTTT.

The V gene is TRBV6-5, the J gene TRBJ2-2; D remains unclear. The CDR3 totals 16 residues. In germline, CDR1 is MNHEY, CDR2 SVGAGI. Trimming pared 0 bases from V and 1 base from J, leaving 9 bases between. The CDR3 DNA sequence: TGTGCCAGCAGTTACTCATTACCTGGGAACACCGGGGAGCTGTTTTTT. This translates into CASSYSLPGNTGELFF.

This rearrangement joins TRBV19 to TRBJ1-5; D ambiguous. V lost 0 bases and J lost 10, with 16 bases in between. The CDR3 loop spans 15 amino acids. Germline CDR1 reads LNHDA; CDR2 reads SQIVND (reference sequence). This chain's CDR3 is CASSIDRVALGPQHF. For the CDR3, the DNA is TGTGCCAGTAGTATAGATAGGGTGGCCCTCGGACCCCAGCATTTT.

In DNA form, the CDR3 reads TGTGCCAGCAGCGTAGTAGGAGGGGGGCTAGTCTCCACAGATACGCAGTATTTT. Translating gives CASSVVGGGLVSTDTQYF. V is TRBV9 and J is TRBJ2-3; D possibly matches TRBD1 or TRBD2 (6 bases each). The ends were cut back, 0 bases at V and 2 bases at J, with 19 bases in the middle. The CDR3 runs 18 residues. Germline V CDR1 and CDR2: SGDLS, YYNGEE.

This clone appeared many times. This sequence joins TRBV7-8 and TRBJ1-1, with 7 positions matching TRBD1. V lost 5 bases to trimming and J lost 7 bases; unmatched junction nucleotides: 7. The CDR3 loop spans 13 amino acids. CDR1 SGHVS and CDR2 FQNEAQ come from the germline V gene. In nucleotides, the CDR3 is TGTGCCAGCAGCCCCGACAGGGATGATGAAGCTTTCTTT. Amino acid sequence: CASSPDRDDEAFF.

In nucleotides, the CDR3 is TGTGCCAGCAGCTTAGGCCTTCTGGCAGATACGCAGTATTTT. Translated: CASSLGLLADTQYF. J is TRBJ2-3 and V is TRBV7-8, with D unclear. The CDR3 sequence is 14 residues long. V was pared by 1 base and J by 4 bases, with 9 bases between. The germline V gene has CDR1 SGHVS and CDR2 FQNEAQ.

This clone has only a few counts. The CDR3 spells CSVVPGQGQETQYF. The CDR3 DNA follows: TGCAGCGTCGTTCCGGGACAGGGTCAGGAGACCCAGTACTTC. The V gene is TRBV29-1, the J gene TRBJ2-5, with TRBD1 matching over 9 bases. This CDR3 contains 14 residues. The germline gives CDR1 SQVTM, CDR2 ANQGSEA. Germline trimming cut 6 bases from V and 5 bases from J; bases unmatched to any gene: 10.

This clone occurred a few times. CDR3 sequence reads: CASSQGGGLRTDTQYF. CDR3 nucleotide sequence: TGTGCCAGCAGCCAAGGGGGGGGACTACGCACAGATACGCAGTATTTT. This chain links TRBV7-6 with TRBJ2-3; D is perhaps TRBD2 (7 bases). Looked up from germline, CDR1 is SGHVS and CDR2 is FNYEAQ. The V end was cut by 5 bases, the J end by 1 base, with 16 bases between. CDR3 length equals 16 residues.

The gene calls are TRBV2 and TRBJ2-2; D is unresolved. The V gene's germline CDR1 is SNHLY and CDR2 FYNNEI. The length of the CDR3 is 12 residues. Trimming left V 4 bases short and J 6 bases short, with 6 bases between. The CDR3 DNA reads TGTGCCAGCAGTGGGGAAGCCGGGGAGCTGTTTTTT. The encoded protein is CASSGEAGELFF.

Regarding this clone: This likely came from a read error, as a far larger clone is one base away. The CDR3 DNA is TGCGCCAGCAGCCAATTAATAGAGGGGGGCGTGGGGGTAGGTCAGCCCCAGCATTTT. Encoded protein: CASSQLIEGGVGVGQPQHF. This chain joins TRBV4-1 and TRBJ1-5; perhaps TRBD1 as D (6 bases). Trimming stripped 2 bases from V and 6 bases from J, with 26 bases between. This CDR3 is built from 19 residues. CDR1 and CDR2 (germline): MGHRA, YSYEKL.

The chain links TRBV5-1 to TRBJ2-1; 11 bases are shared with TRBD2. The CDR3 length is 18 residues. The germline V gene encodes CDR1 SGHRS and CDR2 YFSETQ. V lost 0 bases to trimming and J lost 7 bases; unmatched junction nucleotides: 12. CDR3 residues: CASSLAGLADINGNEQFF. CDR3 nucleotide sequence: TGCGCCAGCAGCTTGGCGGGACTAGCGGACATCAACGGGAATGAGCAGTTCTTC.

The rearrangement links TRBV5-5 to TRBJ1-5, with a tentative D call TRBD1 (6 bases). CDR3 length equals 17 residues. Germline-derived CDR1 and CDR2 are SGHKS and YYEKEE (reference sequence). Trimming removed 4 bases at V and 0 bases at J, with 17 bases between. CDR3 region: CASSGGQISDSNQPQHF. DNA for the CDR3: TGTGCCAGCAGCGGAGGACAGATATCTGATAGCAATCAGCCCCAGCATTTT.

The rearrangement uses TRBV2 and TRBJ1-6; the D gene is possibly TRBD1 (6 bases). Trimming took 6 bases from V and 10 from J, leaving 16 bases between them. Germline loops: CDR1 SNHLY, CDR2 FYNNEI. The CDR3 loop spans 14 amino acids. The DNA of the CDR3 is TGTGCCAGCAGAGAACAGGACAGAGGATCACCCCTCCACTTT. Its protein product is CASREQDRGSPLHF.

In this sample, this clone turned up once. The chain employs TRBV12-5 and TRBJ2-3; D call uncertain. Per germline, CDR1 LGHNT and CDR2 FRNRAP. This CDR3 is built from 12 residues. Deletions cut 5 bases from V and 2 bases from J, with 5 bases between. CDR3 residues: CASGLLTDTQYF. CDR3 nucleotides: TGTGCTAGTGGTCTCCTCACAGATACGCAGTATTTT.

The chain combines TRBV10-3 with TRBJ2-7; tentative D call: TRBD2 (6 bases). Germline assignment: CDR1 ENHRY and CDR2 SYGVKD. The CDR3 length is 14 residues. Trimming removed 11 bases at V and 0 bases at J, with 17 bases between. CDR3 residues: CASARDGSSYEQYF. Here the CDR3 DNA reads TGTGCCTCCGCCCGGGACGGGAGCTCCTACGAGCAGTACTTC.

V is TRBV6-1 and J is TRBJ2-7; no definite D call. The CDR3 length is 12 residues. Between the trimmed V and J ends, which lost 3 bases and 3 bases, there was a span of 6 bases. Germline values: CDR1 MNHNS, CDR2 SASEGT. The CDR3 DNA follows: TGTGCCAGCAGTGAGACGGGCTACGAGCAGTACTTC. Translated: CASSETGYEQYF.